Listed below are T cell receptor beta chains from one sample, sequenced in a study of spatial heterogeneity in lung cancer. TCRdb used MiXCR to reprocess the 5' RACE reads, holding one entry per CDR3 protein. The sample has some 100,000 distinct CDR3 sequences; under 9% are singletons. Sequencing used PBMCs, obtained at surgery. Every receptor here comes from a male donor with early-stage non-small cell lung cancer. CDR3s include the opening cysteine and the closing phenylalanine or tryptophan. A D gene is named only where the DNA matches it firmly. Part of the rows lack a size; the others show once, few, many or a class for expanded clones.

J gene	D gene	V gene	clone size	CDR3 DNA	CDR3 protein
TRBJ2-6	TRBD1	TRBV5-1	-	TGCGCCAGCAGCCCACAGGGGGCCCTCTCTGGGGCCAACGTCCTGACTTTC	CASSPQGALSGANVLTF
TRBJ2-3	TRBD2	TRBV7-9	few	TGTGCCAGCAGCCCCGGGGGGGGCAGGGGAGATACGCAGTATTTT	CASSPGGGRGDTQYF
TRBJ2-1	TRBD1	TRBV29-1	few	TGCAGCGGCCACACAGGGGGCTCCTACAATGAGCAGTTCTTC	CSGHTGGSYNEQFF
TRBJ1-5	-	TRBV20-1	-	TGCAGTGCCGCCTGGGTGAAGGGAGATCAGCCCCAGCATTTT	CSAAWVKGDQPQHF
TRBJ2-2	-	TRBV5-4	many	TGTGCCAGCAGCTTGGCTACAGTGAACACCGGGGAGCTGTTTTTT	CASSLATVNTGELFF
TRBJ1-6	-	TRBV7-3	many	TGTGCCAGCAGCGAGGGACAACCCGGGTCACCCCTCCACTTT	CASSEGQPGSPLHF
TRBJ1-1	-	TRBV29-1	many	TGCAGCGTTGAGGCAGGGGCAATCATGAACACTGAAGCTTTCTTT	CSVEAGAIMNTEAFF
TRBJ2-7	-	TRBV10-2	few	TGCGCCAGCAGGAGAGGGAGGGACACATCCTACGAGCAGTACTTC	CASRRGRDTSYEQYF
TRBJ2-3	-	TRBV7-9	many	TGTGCCAGCAGCTTAGCGGGAGCGTCAGATACGCAGTATTTT	CASSLAGASDTQYF
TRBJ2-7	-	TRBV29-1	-	TGCAGCGTTATAGGGGCCGAGCAGTACTTC	CSVIGAEQYF
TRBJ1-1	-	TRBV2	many	TGTGCCAGCGGAAGAGGGGGCACTGAAGCTTTCTTT	CASGRGGTEAFF
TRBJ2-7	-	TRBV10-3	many	TGTGCCAACTTGCCTCTCGTGGTGCACTTC	CANLPLVVHF
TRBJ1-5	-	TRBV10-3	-	TGTGCCATCAGTGGATCGACAGATCAGCCCCAGCATTTT	CAISGSTDQPQHF
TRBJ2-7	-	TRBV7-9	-	TGTGCCAGCAGCTCCAGAGGGGCCGCTAACTACGAGCAGTACTTC	CASSSRGAANYEQYF
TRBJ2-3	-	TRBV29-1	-	TGCAGCCCATGGGACATCAACACAGATACGCAGTATTTT	CSPWDINTDTQYF
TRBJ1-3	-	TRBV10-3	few	TGTGCCATCAGCCCAAGACAGCTCTCTGGAAACACCATATATTTT	CAISPRQLSGNTIYF
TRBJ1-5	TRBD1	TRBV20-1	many	TGCAGTGCGTACCAGGGGGCGCGGCAGCCCCAGCATTTT	CSAYQGARQPQHF
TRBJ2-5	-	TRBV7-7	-	TGTGCCAGCAGCCCCCCATCGGCGGAGGGGGAGACCCAGTACTTC	CASSPPSAEGETQYF
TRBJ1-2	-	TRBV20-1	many	TGCAGTGCTAGAGCAGGGGCTAACTATGGCTACACCTTC	CSARAGANYGYTF
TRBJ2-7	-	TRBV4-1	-	TGCGCCAGCAGCCAAGGGACTGACTACCTCTACGAGCAGTACTTC	CASSQGTDYLYEQYF
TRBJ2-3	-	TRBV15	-	TGTGCCACCAGCAGAGGGTCTAGTGCCACCACAGATACGCAGTATTTT	CATSRGSSATTDTQYF
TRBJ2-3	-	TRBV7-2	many	TGTGCCAGCAGCCGAATCTCAGATACGCAGTATTTT	CASSRISDTQYF
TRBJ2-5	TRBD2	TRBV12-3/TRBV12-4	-	TGTGCCAGCAGTTTAGTCTTAGCGGGGACCCAAGAGACCCAGTACTTC	CASSLVLAGTQETQYF
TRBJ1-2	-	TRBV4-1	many	TGCGCCAGCAGCCAAGGCGTAGAGAGGGGACCGTATGGCTACACCTTC	CASSQGVERGPYGYTF
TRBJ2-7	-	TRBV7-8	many	TGTGCCAGCAGCTTAGAGCGCGGCAGAGAGCAGTACTTC	CASSLERGREQYF
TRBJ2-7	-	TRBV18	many	TGTGCCAGCTCACCACCGACAGTATCCTACGAGCAGTACTTC	CASSPPTVSYEQYF
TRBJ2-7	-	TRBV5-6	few	TGTGCCAGCAGCTCAAAGGCCTACGAGCAGTACTTC	CASSSKAYEQYF
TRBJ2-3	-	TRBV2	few	TGTGCCAGCATCCGGGACTCCCCGACGGCAGATACGCAGTATTTT	CASIRDSPTADTQYF
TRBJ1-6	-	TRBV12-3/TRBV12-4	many	TGTGCCAGCAGTCGCCTAATGGCCGGGGCATCGGATTCACCCCTCCACTTT	CASSRLMAGASDSPLHF
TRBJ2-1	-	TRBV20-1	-	TGCAGTGCTCGGACTCCCGGGAATGAGCAGTTCTTC	CSARTPGNEQFF
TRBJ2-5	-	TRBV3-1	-	TGTGCCAGCAGCCAAGGAGGGTTGGAGACCCAGTACTTC	CASSQGGLETQYF
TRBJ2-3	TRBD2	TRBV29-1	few	TGCAGCGTTGTAGGGACTAGCGGGGTGACGCAGTATTTT	CSVVGTSGVTQYF
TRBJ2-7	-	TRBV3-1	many	TGTGCCAGCAGCCTCAACAGACCTTACGAGCAGTACTTC	CASSLNRPYEQYF
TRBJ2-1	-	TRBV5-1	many	TGCGCCAGCAGCTTGGGCGACCGTTACAATGAGCAGTTCTTC	CASSLGDRYNEQFF
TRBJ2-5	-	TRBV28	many	TGTGCCAGCAGTACAACCGGGACACTAGAAGAGACCCAGTACTTC	CASSTTGTLEETQYF
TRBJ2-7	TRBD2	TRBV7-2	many	TGTGCCAGCAGCTTAGGGGGTAGCGGGGTACCCTACGAGCAGTACTTC	CASSLGGSGVPYEQYF
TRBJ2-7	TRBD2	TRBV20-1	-	TGCAGTGCTACGACTCCGGGACTAGCGGGGGGGTTCTCCTACGAGCAGTACTTC	CSATTPGLAGGFSYEQYF